The 30 T cell receptor beta chains below all came from one sample that was sequenced in a study of T cell responses to AZD1222 COVID-19 vaccine. Using immunoSEQ multiplex PCR, the repertoire was profiled, and TCRdb retains in-frame clones only, with some absent. The repertoire has about 170,000 clones, around 89% of them found once; the top ten carry approximately 4%. Sequenced material: peripheral blood, taken 28 days after the second dose of the MenACWY control vaccine. Receptors were obtained from an adult who received the MenACWY meningococcal vaccine as a control.

The V and J genes are TRBV30 and TRBJ2-5; 9 positions match TRBD2. The CDR3 is 14 amino acids. Germline V gene data show CDR1 as GTSNPN and CDR2 as SVGIG (reference sequence). The J segment lost 4 bases and the V segment lost 5 bases, leaving 8 bases of the junction unmatched. CDR3 protein: CAWEAGGGGETQYF. DNA for the CDR3: TGTGCCTGGGAAGCGGGAGGAGGGGGAGAGACCCAGTACTTC.

The chain is built from TRBV28 and TRBJ2-7; D gene uncertain. CDR1 and CDR2 from the germline V gene are MDHEN and SYDVKM. The CDR3 covers 12 residues. Trimming took off 4 bases at V and 6 bases at J, with 10 bases between the two ends. The CDR3 reads CASSSRTSEQYF. CDR3 bases: TGTGCCAGCAGTTCTCGGACCTCCGAGCAGTACTTC.

J is TRBJ2-2 and V is TRBV9; D is perhaps TRBD1 (6 bases). Germline V lookup: CDR1 SGDLS, CDR2 YYNGEE. This CDR3 is 17 amino acids long. Trimming pared 4 bases from V and 0 bases from J, leaving 16 bases between. The DNA of the CDR3 is TGTGCCAGCAGCACCAACCGACAGGAGCCGAACACCGGGGAGCTGTTTTTT. Its translation is CASSTNRQEPNTGELFF.

This clone was observed once. The chain recombines TRBV5-6 with TRBJ2-2; 9 nucleotides agree with TRBD1. The CDR3 totals 14 residues. The V and J ends lost 3 bases and 7 bases, in that order; junction bases with no gene match: 4. Germline V gene sequence: CDR1 SGHDT, CDR2 YYEEEE. CDR3 DNA: TGTGCCAGCAGCTACAGGGGGCTAATCGGGGAGCTGTTTTTT. It codes for CASSYRGLIGELFF.

The chain couples TRBV5-5 to TRBJ2-3; 7 nucleotides align to TRBD2. Trimming took 0 bases from V and 3 from J; bases not matched to a gene: 7. The V gene's germline CDR1 is SGHKS and CDR2 YYEKEE (reference sequence). This CDR3 spans 16 amino acids. Here the CDR3 DNA reads TGTGCCAGCAGCTTGGTGGGCAGGGAGGGGACAGATACGCAGTATTTT. Its protein product is CASSLVGREGTDTQYF.

The chain links TRBV7-2 to TRBJ2-7; D is undetermined. Trimming cost V 5 bases and J 3 bases, with 14 bases left between them. The CDR3 is 14 residues long. The germline V gene has CDR1 SGHTA and CDR2 FQGNSA. CDR3 residues: CASSPAYSFYEQYF. For the CDR3, the DNA is TGTGCCAGCAGCCCCGCATACAGCTTCTACGAGCAGTACTTC.

This clone was detected only a few times. The genes are TRBV27 and TRBJ2-1, with 8 positions matching TRBD2. The CDR3 runs to 15 residues. With 3 bases clipped from V and 3 bases from J, the junction kept 4 bases outside the gene matches. Germline V lookup: CDR1 MNHEY, CDR2 SMNVEV (reference sequence). CDR3 DNA: TGTGCCAGCAGTTTCTTCGGGACTAGCTACAATGAGCAGTTCTTC. Translation: CASSFFGTSYNEQFF.

Here the CDR3 DNA reads TGTGCCAGCAGTGACGGGACAGGGGATAATCAGCCCCAGCATTTT. As protein: CASSDGTGDNQPQHF. The chain carries TRBV6-2 or TRBV6-3 and TRBJ1-5; TRBD1 matches 10 bases. The J segment lost 4 bases and the V segment lost 5 bases, leaving 5 bases of the junction unmatched. Looked up from germline, CDR1 is MNHEY and CDR2 is SVGEGT. This CDR3 region has 15 residues.

This clone showed up just once. The chain joins TRBV20-1 to TRBJ2-2; tentative D call: TRBD2 (5 bases). This CDR3 contains 11 residues. The V and J ends lost 5 bases and 7 bases respectively, with 8 bases between them. In germline, CDR1 is DFQATT, CDR2 SNEGSKA (reference sequence). CDR3 protein: CSAGRVGELFF. In nucleotides, the CDR3 is TGCAGTGCTGGGCGGGTCGGGGAGCTGTTTTTT.

V usage is TRBV5-1 and J usage is TRBJ2-1, with unresolved D. Germline CDR1 reads SGHRS; CDR2 reads YFSETQ. V lost 0 bases and J 6 bases, leaving 13 bases between the germline ends. CDR3 length: 15 amino acids. The CDR3 reads CASSLVLSGPNEQFF. The CDR3 DNA sequence: TGCGCCAGCAGCTTGGTACTAAGTGGACCCAATGAGCAGTTCTTC.

The rearrangement joins TRBV28 to TRBJ1-2, with a tentative D call TRBD1 (5 bases). The V end was cut by 5 bases, the J end by 6 bases, with 16 bases between. The CDR3 spans 14 residues. The V gene's germline CDR1 is MDHEN and CDR2 SYDVKM. The CDR3 loop is CASSLGPTPHGYTF. CDR3 coding DNA: TGTGCCAGCAGTCTGGGACCGACACCGCATGGCTACACCTTC.

The CDR3 sequence is CASSIGTASTDTQYF. In nucleotides, the CDR3 is TGTGCCAGTAGTATAGGGACAGCTAGCACAGATACGCAGTATTTT. The chain couples TRBV19 to TRBJ2-3; tentative D call: TRBD1 (6 bases). The CDR3 runs to 15 residues. Trimming cost V 1 base and J 0 bases, with 8 bases left between them. The germline V gene has CDR1 LNHDA and CDR2 SQIVND (reference sequence).

The chain recombines TRBV7-3 with TRBJ2-6, with unresolved D. Per germline, CDR1 SGHTA and CDR2 FQGTGA. The CDR3 covers 17 residues. V lost 5 bases and J 0 bases, leaving 14 bases between the germline ends. CDR3 sequence (DNA): TGTGCCAGCAGCGTCTATGGGTCAGACTCTGGGGCCAACGTCCTGACTTTC. Encoded protein: CASSVYGSDSGANVLTF.

The V call is TRBV7-2, the J call TRBJ2-7; D may match TRBD1 or TRBD2 (5 bases each). V lost 5 bases and J 5 bases, leaving 19 bases between the germline ends. The CDR3 contains 15 residues. Per the germline V gene, CDR1 is SGHTA and CDR2 is FQGNSA. Here the CDR3 reads CASSPPGLGQNEQYF. DNA of the CDR3: TGTGCCAGCAGCCCACCCGGACTGGGGCAAAACGAGCAGTACTTC.

The chain links TRBV5-1 to TRBJ1-2; D remains ambiguous. V was trimmed by 4 bases and J by 6 bases, leaving 16 bases between them. Germline V CDR1 and CDR2: SGHRS, YFSETQ. CDR3 length equals 14 residues. The CDR3 region is CASSRNTGHHGYTF. The CDR3 DNA reads as TGCGCCAGCAGCCGAAACACGGGCCACCATGGCTACACCTTC.

The CDR3 DNA reads TGTGCCAGCTGGAGGACAGGTCCCAATGAGCAGTTCTTC. The encoded protein is CASWRTGPNEQFF. The rearrangement links TRBV7-2 to TRBJ2-1; 7 nucleotides match TRBD1. The CDR3 length is 13 residues. CDR1 and CDR2 (germline): SGHTA, FQGNSA. With 8 bases clipped from V and 6 bases from J, the junction kept 7 bases outside the gene matches.

This clone was observed a few times. The chain carries TRBV29-1 and TRBJ1-1, with 10 positions matching TRBD1. Germline V gene sequence: CDR1 SQVTM, CDR2 ANQGSEA. The ends lost 7 bases at V and 5 bases at J; junction bases unmatched: 10. This CDR3 has 14 amino acids. In DNA form, the CDR3 reads TGCAGCGAGCGGACAGGGGGAGAAGGGACTGAAGCTTTCTTT. It codes for CSERTGGEGTEAFF.

The count of this clone is one. The V and J genes are TRBV10-3 and TRBJ2-3; 11 bases fit TRBD1. The CDR3 length is 14 residues. V lost 11 bases and J lost 3; bases outside the gene matches: 7. Germline CDR1 reads ENHRY; CDR2 reads SYGVKD. CDR3 region: CAATDRGRTDTQYF. The CDR3 nucleotides read TGTGCCGCGACGGACAGGGGGCGGACAGATACGCAGTATTTT.

V is TRBV12-5 and J is TRBJ2-2, with D perhaps TRBD1 (5 bases). Trimming removed 3 bases from V and 8 bases from J, with 7 bases in between. The CDR3 has 12 amino acids. Germline V lookup: CDR1 LGHNT, CDR2 FRNRAP. For the CDR3, the DNA is TGTGCTAGTGGTTTCAGGACAGGGGAGCTGTTTTTT. This sequence encodes CASGFRTGELFF.

V and J are TRBV2 and TRBJ2-7, with no clear D. This CDR3 contains 13 residues. CDR1 is SNHLY and CDR2 is FYNNEI in the germline V gene. The germline V and J ends were trimmed by 6 bases and 3 bases, with 12 bases remaining between them. The CDR3 loop reads CASSAEVLYEQYF. The CDR3 nucleotides are TGTGCCAGCAGCGCAGAGGTTCTCTACGAGCAGTACTTC.

A word on this clone: One junction end disagrees with the germline gene, perhaps due to a read error. V gene TRBV4-2 combines with J gene TRBJ2-7, with TRBD2 matching over 10 bases. Germline CDR1 LGHNA, CDR2 YNFKEQ. CDR3 length equals 14 residues. The CDR3 nucleotides are TGTGCCAGCAGTCAAGCGGGAGGGCCGTACGAGCAGTACTTC. Translation gives CASSQAGGPYEQYF.

This rearrangement joins TRBV2 to TRBJ1-1; D is perhaps TRBD1 (6 bases). Germline assignment: CDR1 SNHLY and CDR2 FYNNEI. The V and J ends lost 6 bases and 4 bases respectively, with 12 bases between them. The CDR3 totals 13 residues. The CDR3 DNA reads TGTGCCAGCAGCCACACAGGGCCCACTGAAGCTTTCTTT. Its translation: CASSHTGPTEAFF.

The chain is built from TRBV24-1 and TRBJ2-3, with 7 bases that match TRBD2. The germline gives CDR1 KGHDR, CDR2 SFDVKD. The V and J ends lost 6 bases and 3 bases, in that order; junction bases with no gene match: 8. The CDR3 has 15 amino acids. The chain's CDR3 is CATSPTGRWTDTQYF. CDR3 nucleotide sequence: TGTGCCACCAGTCCGACCGGGAGGTGGACAGATACGCAGTATTTT.

J is TRBJ1-3 and V is TRBV7-2; D call uncertain. The CDR3 covers 14 residues. V was shortened by 8 bases and J by 9 bases, with 20 bases between the two germline ends. The germline CDR1 and CDR2 sequences are SGHTA and FQGNSA. CDR3 bases: TGTGCCAGCGCCAAAGAGAGCGGAAGAAGCACCATATATTTT. Encoded protein: CASAKESGRSTIYF.

The chain combines TRBV19 with TRBJ1-1; D uncertain. CDR3 length: 14 amino acids. Germline lookup yields CDR1 LNHDA and CDR2 SQIVND (reference sequence). Between the trimmed V and J ends, which lost 5 bases and 4 bases, there was a span of 14 bases. The CDR3 here is CASSLSPTVTEAFF. The CDR3 DNA sequence: TGTGCCAGTAGTCTGAGCCCTACAGTCACTGAAGCTTTCTTT. The whole variable domain, remainder taken from reference TRBV19 and TRBJ1-1, is DGGITQSPKYLFRKEGQNVTLSCEQNLNHDAMYWYRQDPGQGLRLIYYSQIVNDFQKGDIAEGYSVSREKKESFPLTVTSAQKNPTAFYLCASSLSPTVTEAFFGQGTRLTVV.

CDR3: CASGAGQGSYEQYF. The DNA of the CDR3 is TGTGCCAGCGGAGCGGGACAGGGGTCCTACGAGCAGTACTTC. The chain links TRBV2 to TRBJ2-7; 10 nucleotides align to TRBD1. Unmatched junction bases numbered 5, after V lost 8 bases and J lost 1 base. Germline V CDR1 and CDR2: SNHLY, FYNNEI. This CDR3 contains 14 residues. Together with reference TRBV2 and TRBJ2-7, the CDR3 gives the full variable domain: EPEVTQTPSHQVTQMGQEVILRCVPISNHLYFYWYRQILGQKVEFLVSFYNNEISEKSEIFDDQFSVERPDGSNFTLKIRSTKLEDSAMYFCASGAGQGSYEQYFGPGTRLTVT.

The chain uses TRBV6-5 and TRBJ1-5; no definite D call. CDR1 MNHEY and CDR2 SVGAGI come from the germline V gene. V was shortened by 8 bases and J by 7 bases, with 12 bases between the two germline ends. CDR3 length: 12 amino acids. The CDR3 nucleotides read TGTGCCAGCTGTAGGGTATCCCAGCCCCAGCATTTT. This translates into CASCRVSQPQHF.

The chain is built from TRBV7-2 and TRBJ2-7, with 12 bases lining up with TRBD1. The CDR3 runs to 15 residues. Per the germline V gene, CDR1 is SGHTA and CDR2 is FQGNSA. The junction had 9 bases not matched to a gene; V was cut back by 8 bases and J by 4 bases. This chain's CDR3 is CASSKVGQGAYEQYF. Here the CDR3 DNA reads TGTGCCAGCTCAAAGGTGGGACAGGGGGCGTACGAGCAGTACTTC.

This clone was found a few times. The chain employs TRBV19 and TRBJ1-2; TRBD1 agrees at 7 bases. Germline values: CDR1 LNHDA, CDR2 SQIVND (reference sequence). This CDR3 has 12 residues. Trimming took 6 bases from V and 8 from J; bases not matched to a gene: 6. Here the CDR3 reads CASRRTGGGYTF. The CDR3 nucleotides are TGTGCCAGTAGAAGGACAGGTGGAGGCTACACCTTC.

J is TRBJ2-7 and V is TRBV6-1, with 8 bases fitting TRBD2. Germline CDR1 reads MNHNS; CDR2 reads SASEGT. With 2 bases clipped from V and 2 bases from J, the junction kept 5 bases outside the gene matches. The length of the CDR3 is 15 residues. The CDR3 sequence: CASSEYGTSPYEQYF. DNA of the CDR3: TGTGCCAGCAGTGAATACGGGACTAGTCCCTACGAGCAGTACTTC.